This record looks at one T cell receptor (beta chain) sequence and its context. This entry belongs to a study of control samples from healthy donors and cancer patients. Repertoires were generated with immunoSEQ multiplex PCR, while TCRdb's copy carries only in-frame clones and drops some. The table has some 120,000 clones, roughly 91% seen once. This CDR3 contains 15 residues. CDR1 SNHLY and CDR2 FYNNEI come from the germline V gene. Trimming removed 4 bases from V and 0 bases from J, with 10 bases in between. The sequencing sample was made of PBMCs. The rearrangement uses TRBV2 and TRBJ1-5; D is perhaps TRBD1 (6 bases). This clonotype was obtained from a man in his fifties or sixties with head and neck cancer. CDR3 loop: CASSVGGVSNQPQHF. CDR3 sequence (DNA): TGTGCCAGCAGTGTAGGGGGGGTTAGCAATCAGCCCCAGCATTTT.